This TCR beta chain was profiled in a study of T cell responses to AZD1222 COVID-19 vaccine. Study results and caveats: Among those given AZD1222, only six were seropositive at baseline. A reported finding is that nearly half of spike-specific TCRs target unmutated variant regions. Clonal diversity was possibly underestimated, and the donors were mostly white British, with more females.

With respect to this clone: The antigen remains unidentified.

Per the germline V gene, CDR1 is SGHTS and CDR2 is YDEGEE. CDR3 length: 15 residues. Trimming removed 4 bases at V and 7 bases at J, with 18 bases between. Clones were sequenced by immunoSEQ multiplex PCR, and TCRdb holds only the in-frame ones, with some missing. Among over 85,000 clones listed, roughly 93% were seen once. The starting material was peripheral blood, obtained 28 days after the second AZD1222 dose. This receptor was taken from an adult who received the AZD1222 COVID-19 vaccine. The rearrangement links TRBV5-8 to TRBJ2-1; D ambiguous. CDR3 sequence (DNA): TGTGCCAGCAGCCCGGAACCGGCCGCCAGAAATGAGCAGTTCTTC. Protein: CASSPEPAARNEQFF.